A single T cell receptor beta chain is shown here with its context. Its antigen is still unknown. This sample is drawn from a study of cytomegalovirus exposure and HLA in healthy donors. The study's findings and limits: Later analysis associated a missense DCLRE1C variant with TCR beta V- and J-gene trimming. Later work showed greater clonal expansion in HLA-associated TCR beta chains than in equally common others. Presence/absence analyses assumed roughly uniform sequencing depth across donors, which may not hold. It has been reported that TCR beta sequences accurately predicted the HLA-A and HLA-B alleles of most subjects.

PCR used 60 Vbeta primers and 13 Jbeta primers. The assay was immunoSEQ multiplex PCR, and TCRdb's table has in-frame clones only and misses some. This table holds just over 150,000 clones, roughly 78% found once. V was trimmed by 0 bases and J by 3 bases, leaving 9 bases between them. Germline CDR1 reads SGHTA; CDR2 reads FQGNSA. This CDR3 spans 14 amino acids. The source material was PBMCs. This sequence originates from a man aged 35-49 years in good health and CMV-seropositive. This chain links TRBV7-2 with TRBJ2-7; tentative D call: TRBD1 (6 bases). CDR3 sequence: CASSLAIQGYEQYF. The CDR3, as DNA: TGTGCCAGCAGCTTAGCGATACAGGGCTACGAGCAGTACTTC. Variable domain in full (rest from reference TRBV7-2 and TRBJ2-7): GAGVSQSPSNKVTEKGKDVELRCDPISGHTALYWYRQSLGQGLEFLIYFQGNSAPDKSGLPSDRFSAERTGGSVSTLTIQRTQQEDSAVYLCASSLAIQGYEQYFGPGTRLTVT.